The present TCR beta chain was sequenced within a study of cytomegalovirus exposure and HLA in healthy donors. Study conclusions and caveats: Among TCR sequences, most were rare, though some public TCRs appeared in many donors.

Germline trimming cut 3 bases from V and 8 bases from J; bases unmatched to any gene: 7. Germline CDR1 is MNHNS and CDR2 is SASEGT. The CDR3 extends over 14 amino acids. This clone was seen only a few times. The target antigen is unknown. While the first cohort had 700 or so subjects, the donors belonged to the separate validation cohort of 100 to 150 subjects. Generated by immunoSEQ multiplex PCR, the TCRdb table keeps only in-frame clones and is missing some. The profile shows 150,000 to 200,000 clones, roughly 83% of them singletons. The genes are TRBV6-1 and TRBJ1-2; the match to TRBD1 covers 9 bases. Source material: PBMCs. This receptor was obtained from a young woman in good health and CMV-seronegative. The CDR3 here is CASSEGQGVGGYTF. The CDR3 DNA reads TGTGCCAGCAGTGAGGGACAGGGAGTGGGCGGCTACACCTTC.